Given below is one T cell receptor (beta chain) in context. Its antigen remains unknown. The data stem from a study of monozygotic twins with inflammatory bowel disease. Study findings and constraints: Repertoire similarity matched across concordant and discordant twins, perhaps owing to limited power.

TCRdb re-analyzed the 5' RACE reads; it lists each CDR3 protein once, without DNA. The table lists 440,000 or so distinct CDR3 sequences, with more than 2% in the top ten. The CDR3 consists of 20 residues. Germline V gene sequence: CDR1 DFQATT, CDR2 SNEGSKA (reference sequence). Blood, 2.5 ml, was drawn per donor. Sequences were obtained from blood. The receptor's source is a human donor with ulcerative colitis or Crohn's disease, or a healthy co-twin of an affected twin (not recorded which). The V gene is TRBV20-1, the J gene TRBJ1-5; TCRdb's D call, TRBD1, is unchecked because there is no DNA. CDR3 loop: CSAAGQGYNDLSHSNQPQHF.